The 19 T cell receptor beta chains presented below share a single source sample, sequenced in a study of cytotoxic CD8 clonotypes in ibrutinib-treated CLL listed by TCRdb under 2021. The intended sense of this specimen's time point label: 12 months on ibrutinib. Library preparation employed the immunoSEQ multiplex PCR assay. TCRdb re-hosts the immuneACCESS table, in-frame sequences only. Its copies lack some clones; in the studies checked, an unresolved V gene accounts for under half of them, and the cause for the rest is not known. Recorded for this sample are some 140,000 clones; 85% to 95% of them occurred a single time. Of the sample, less than 14% falls within the top ten clones. The material was PBMCs, obtained after 12 months of ibrutinib treatment. These receptors all stem from a human donor with chronic lymphocytic leukemia.

The chain couples TRBV5-1 to TRBJ1-4; tentatively, D is TRBD1 (5 bases). The germline V and J ends were trimmed by 4 bases and 5 bases, with 12 bases remaining between them. CDR1 is SGHRS and CDR2 is YFSETQ in the germline V gene. This CDR3 region has 14 residues. CDR3 in amino acids: CASSHRPENEKLFF. The CDR3 nucleotides read TGCGCCAGCAGCCACAGGCCTGAGAATGAAAAACTGTTTTTT.

This clone was picked up one time. This chain joins TRBV11-2 and TRBJ2-7; the match to TRBD2 covers 13 bases. CDR1 is SGHAT, CDR2 FQNNGV, per germline. The CDR3 runs 19 residues. Trimming at V came to 5 bases and at J to 6 bases, leaving 19 bases not matched to a gene. The CDR3 DNA is TGTGCCAGCAGCCCTAGCCCCAAACTAGCGGGAGGGCCTAAACTCGAGCAGTACTTC. This codes for CASSPSPKLAGGPKLEQYF.

This clone was counted a few times. The chain employs TRBV29-1 and TRBJ2-2; the D gene could be TRBD1 or TRBD2 (5 bases each). Trimming cost V 7 bases and J 1 base, with 13 bases left between them. The length of the CDR3 is 14 residues. Germline V gene sequence: CDR1 SQVTM, CDR2 ANQGSEA. This CDR3 is CSASGTVNTGELFF. CDR3 in DNA: TGCAGCGCCTCCGGGACCGTGAACACCGGGGAGCTGTTTTTT.

The CDR3 DNA sequence: TGCAGCGGCTCAAAGGAGATCGCCTCGATATGGGAGACCCAGTACTTC. Protein product: CSGSKEIASIWETQYF. This rearrangement joins TRBV29-1 to TRBJ2-5; D uncertain. CDR3 length: 16 residues. The V gene lost 7 bases and the J gene lost 5 bases, with 26 bases spanning the gap. Germline assignment: CDR1 SQVTM and CDR2 ANQGSEA. Filled out from reference TRBV29-1 and TRBJ2-5, the complete variable domain reads SAVISQKPSRDICQRGTSLTIQCQVDSQVTMMFWYRQQPGQSLTLIATANQGSEATYESGFVIDKFPISRPNLTFSTLTVSNMSPEDSSIYLCSGSKEIASIWETQYFGPGTRLLVL.

The rearrangement joins TRBV6-1 to TRBJ1-4; D not resolved. CDR3 size: 14 residues. Germline loops: CDR1 MNHNS, CDR2 SASEGT. V was trimmed by 3 bases and J by 7 bases, leaving 12 bases between them. The CDR3 bases are TGTGCCAGCAGTGACGTAGGATTTGGTGAAAAACTGTTTTTT. It specifies CASSDVGFGEKLFF.

This clone came up once. The chain joins TRBV18 to TRBJ2-7; possibly TRBD1 for D (5 bases). The length of the CDR3 is 16 residues. V lost 0 bases, J lost 2 bases, and 14 bases lay in between. Germline V gene sequence: CDR1 KGHSH, CDR2 LQKENI. The CDR3 bases are TGTGCCAGCTCACCACCAAGTAATCAGGGTACCTACGAGCAGTACTTC. Its protein product is CASSPPSNQGTYEQYF.

This chain uses TRBV28 with TRBJ2-5, with 8 nucleotides matching TRBD2. With 5 bases clipped from V and 4 bases from J, the junction kept 3 bases outside the gene matches. The CDR3 has 13 residues. Germline CDR1 and CDR2: MDHEN and SYDVKM. This CDR3 is CASSPGGGETQYF. The DNA of the CDR3 is TGTGCCAGCAGTCCCGGGGGGGGAGAGACCCAGTACTTC.

The chain carries TRBV15 and TRBJ2-3, with D unresolved. V was cut by 0 bases and J by 6 bases, with 10 bases left in between. Germline assignment: CDR1 LNHNV and CDR2 YYDKDF (reference sequence). This CDR3 region has 14 residues. CDR3 in amino acids: CATSRDPGIDTQYF. CDR3 nucleotide sequence: TGTGCCACCAGCAGAGATCCTGGAATCGATACGCAGTATTTT.

This chain links TRBV19 with TRBJ1-2; no clear D. CDR1 is LNHDA, CDR2 SQIVND, per germline (reference sequence). Deletions cut 7 bases from V and 1 base from J, with 16 bases between. The CDR3 is made up of 15 amino acids. Here the CDR3 reads CASIEDENLNYGYTF. The CDR3, as DNA: TGTGCCAGTATTGAAGACGAGAACCTTAACTATGGCTACACCTTC.

V is TRBV7-9 and J is TRBJ1-5; no definite D call. Deletions cut 3 bases from V and 9 bases from J, with 9 bases between. The length of the CDR3 is 12 residues. CDR1 and CDR2 (germline): SEHNR, FQNEAQ (reference sequence). The CDR3 here is CASSLDGSPQHF. CDR3 nucleotide sequence: TGTGCCAGCAGCTTGGACGGTTCGCCCCAGCATTTT.

The chain has TRBV29-1 and TRBJ2-3, with 9 bases aligning to TRBD2. V dropped 4 bases and J dropped 6; count of bases not matched to a gene: 11. This CDR3 comprises 15 residues. Germline V lookup: CDR1 SQVTM, CDR2 ANQGSEA. Here the CDR3 reads CSVVTSGTSFDTQYF. For the CDR3, the DNA is TGCAGCGTTGTCACCTCCGGGACTAGCTTCGATACGCAGTATTTT.

The chain combines TRBV27 with TRBJ2-3, with TRBD2 identical over 8 bases. The CDR3 spans 16 residues. Germline assignment: CDR1 MNHEY and CDR2 SMNVEV (reference sequence). J was trimmed by 1 base and V by 4 bases; bases with no gene match: 7. DNA for the CDR3: TGTGCCAGCAGTTGGGCAGCGGGAGCTGGCACAGATACGCAGTATTTT. It is translated as CASSWAAGAGTDTQYF.

This clone was seen only a few times. This rearrangement joins TRBV28 to TRBJ1-5; D perhaps matches TRBD1 (5 bases). Trimming removed 4 bases from V and 5 bases from J, with 6 bases in between. The CDR3 contains 12 residues. Germline assignment: CDR1 MDHEN and CDR2 SYDVKM. CDR3 protein: CASSWGDQPQHF. The CDR3 DNA reads as TGTGCCAGCAGTTGGGGGGATCAGCCCCAGCATTTT.

The chain couples TRBV9 to TRBJ2-1, with no clear D. Germline CDR1 SGDLS, CDR2 YYNGEE. The CDR3 runs to 15 residues. V lost 4 bases, J lost 0 bases, and 11 bases lay in between. The CDR3 here is CASSPRVFSYNEQFF. The CDR3, as DNA: TGTGCCAGCAGCCCTAGGGTTTTCTCCTACAATGAGCAGTTCTTC.

The chain is built from TRBV7-9 and TRBJ2-2; D unresolved. Trimming removed 4 bases from V and 0 bases from J, with 9 bases in between. CDR3 length: 15 amino acids. Per the germline V gene, CDR1 is SEHNR and CDR2 is FQNEAQ (reference sequence). CDR3 in DNA: TGTGCCAGCAGCTCCATCGACCCGAACACCGGGGAGCTGTTTTTT. Its protein is CASSSIDPNTGELFF.

This chain connects TRBV28 to TRBJ1-5, with D tentatively TRBD1 (5 bases). The CDR3 extends over 12 amino acids. Germline V gives CDR1 MDHEN, CDR2 SYDVKM. Deletions cut 9 bases from V and 5 bases from J, with 11 bases between. The CDR3, as DNA: TGTGCCAGTCTGGGGACCCATCAGCCCCAGCATTTT. Translated, it gives CASLGTHQPQHF. Variable domain in full (rest from reference TRBV28 and TRBJ1-5): DVKVTQSSRYLVKRTGEKVFLECVQDMDHENMFWYRQDPGLGLRLIYFSYDVKMKEKGDIPEGYSVSREKKERFSLILESASTNQTSMYLCASLGTHQPQHFGDGTRLSIL.

This clone was picked up a small number of times. This sequence joins TRBV19 and TRBJ2-7, with D maybe TRBD2 (6 bases). V was trimmed by 8 bases and J by 3 bases, leaving 8 bases between them. CDR1 and CDR2 from the germline V gene are LNHDA and SQIVND (reference sequence). This CDR3 region has 11 residues. CDR3 DNA: TGTGCCAGTGGGGGAGGCTACGAGCAGTACTTC. Its protein is CASGGGYEQYF.

V and J are TRBV19 and TRBJ2-6; a possible D gene is TRBD1 (6 bases). Trimming removed 3 bases at V and 0 bases at J, with 15 bases between. This CDR3 is built from 18 residues. In germline, CDR1 is LNHDA, CDR2 SQIVND (reference sequence). CDR3 residues: CASSIPRTGYSGANVLTF. The CDR3 nucleotides are TGTGCCAGTAGTATCCCACGCACAGGGTACTCTGGGGCCAACGTCCTGACTTTC.

The V gene is TRBV5-5, the J gene TRBJ1-4; 9 bases are shared with TRBD1. V dropped 5 bases and J dropped 8; count of bases not matched to a gene: 10. CDR3 size: 15 residues. Germline-derived CDR1 and CDR2 are SGHKS and YYEKEE (reference sequence). The CDR3 region has the DNA TGTGCCAGCAGGGAGACCGGACAGGGGACCGAAAAACTGTTTTTT. This encodes CASRETGQGTEKLFF.